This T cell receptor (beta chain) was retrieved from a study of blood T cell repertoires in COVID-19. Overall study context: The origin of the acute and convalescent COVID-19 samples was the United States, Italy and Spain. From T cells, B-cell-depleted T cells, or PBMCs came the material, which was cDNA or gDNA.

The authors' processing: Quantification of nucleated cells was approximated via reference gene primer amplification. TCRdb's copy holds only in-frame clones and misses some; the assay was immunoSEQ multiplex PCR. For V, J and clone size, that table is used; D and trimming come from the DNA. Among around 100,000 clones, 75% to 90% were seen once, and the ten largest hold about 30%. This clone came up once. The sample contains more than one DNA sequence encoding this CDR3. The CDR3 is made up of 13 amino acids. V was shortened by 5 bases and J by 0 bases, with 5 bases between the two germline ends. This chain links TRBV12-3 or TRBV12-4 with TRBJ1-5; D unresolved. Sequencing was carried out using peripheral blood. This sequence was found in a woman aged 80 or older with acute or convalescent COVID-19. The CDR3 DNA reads TGTGCCAGCAGTCTGTCTAGCAATCAGCCCCAGCATTTT. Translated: CASSLSSNQPQHF.